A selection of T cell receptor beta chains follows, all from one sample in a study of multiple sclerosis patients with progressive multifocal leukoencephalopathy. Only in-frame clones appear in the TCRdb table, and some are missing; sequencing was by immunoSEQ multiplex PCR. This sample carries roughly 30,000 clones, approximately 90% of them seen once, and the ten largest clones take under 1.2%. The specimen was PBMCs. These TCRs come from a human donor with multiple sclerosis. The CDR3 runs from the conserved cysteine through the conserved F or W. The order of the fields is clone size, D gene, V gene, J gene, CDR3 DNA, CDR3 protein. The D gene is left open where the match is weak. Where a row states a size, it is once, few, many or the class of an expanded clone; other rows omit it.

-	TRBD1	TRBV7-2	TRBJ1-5	TGTGCCAGCAGCTTGGGACAGGGCCAGCCCCAGCATTTT	CASSLGQGQPQHF
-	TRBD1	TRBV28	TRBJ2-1	TGTGCCAGCAGTTTATTTAATATCGGACAGGGGGCCCACAATGAGCAGTTCTTC	CASSLFNIGQGAHNEQFF
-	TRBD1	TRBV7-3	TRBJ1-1	TGTGCCAGCAGCCAAGGGGGCAACACTGAAGCTTTCTTT	CASSQGGNTEAFF
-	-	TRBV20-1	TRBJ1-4	TGCAGTGCTCCAACTAATGAAAAACTGTTTTTT	CSAPTNEKLFF
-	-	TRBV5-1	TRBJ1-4	TGCGCCAGCAGCTTGGATTCAGCGACTAATGAAAAACTGTTTTTT	CASSLDSATNEKLFF
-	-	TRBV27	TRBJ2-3	TGTGCCAGCAGTTCGACCGGACTGCATACGCAGTATTTT	CASSSTGLHTQYF
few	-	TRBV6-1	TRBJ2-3	TGTGCCAGCAGTGAAGCGGGGGGGGGCCCAGATACGCAGTATTTT	CASSEAGGGPDTQYF
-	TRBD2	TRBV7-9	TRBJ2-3	TGTGCCAGCAGCTTAGCTAGCGGGGGAGCGGATACGCAGTATTTT	CASSLASGGADTQYF
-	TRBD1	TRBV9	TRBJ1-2	TGTGCCAGCAGCGTAAAATTATCTGGGACAGGGTTCCATGGCTACACCTTC	CASSVKLSGTGFHGYTF
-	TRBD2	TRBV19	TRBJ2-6	TGTGCCAGTATTCCTAGCGGGGTCTCTGGGGCCAACGTCCTGACTTTC	CASIPSGVSGANVLTF
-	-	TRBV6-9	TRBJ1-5	TGTGCCAGCAGTGAGACCATGGAGCCCCAGCATTTT	CASSETMEPQHF
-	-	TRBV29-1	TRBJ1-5	TGCAGCGTATCGTGGGCTAGCAATCAGCCCCAGCATTTT	CSVSWASNQPQHF
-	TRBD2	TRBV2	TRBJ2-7	TGTGCCAGCAGTCCCGGGACTAGCGGTACGTACGAGCAGTACTTC	CASSPGTSGTYEQYF
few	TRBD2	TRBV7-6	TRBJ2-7	TGTGCCAGCGGGGCTAGCGGGGGGGGCCACGGCGAGCAGTACTTC	CASGASGGGHGEQYF
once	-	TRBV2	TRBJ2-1	TGTGCCAGCAGGGGTCGGCACTGGAATGAGCAGTTCTTC	CASRGRHWNEQFF
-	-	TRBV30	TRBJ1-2	TGTGCCTGGAGTGTACAGAGCAGGGCCGAATTCCTTAACTATGGCTACACCTTC	CAWSVQSRAEFLNYGYTF
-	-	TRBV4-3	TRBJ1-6	TGCGCCAGCAGCCAAGAGGGGAGCTCCTATAATTCACCCCTCCACTTT	CASSQEGSSYNSPLHF
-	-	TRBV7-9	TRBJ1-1	TGTGCCAGCAGCTTAGATAGGATTGAAGCTTTCTTT	CASSLDRIEAFF
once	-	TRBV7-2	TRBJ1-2	TGTGCCAGCAGCTTAGCCCAGACAGTGGACGGCTACACCTTC	CASSLAQTVDGYTF
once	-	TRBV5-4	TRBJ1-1	TGTGCCAGCAGCTTGCGTGGCAGGAGAAAAATGAACACTGAAGCTTTCTTT	CASSLRGRRKMNTEAFF
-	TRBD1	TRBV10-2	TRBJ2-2	TGCGCCAGCAGTGGACAGGGGGTTGCCGGGGAGCTGTTTTTT	CASSGQGVAGELFF
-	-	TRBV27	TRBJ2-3	TGTGCCAGCAGACGTTTTGGGGTGGAACGCACAGATACGCAGTATTTT	CASRRFGVERTDTQYF
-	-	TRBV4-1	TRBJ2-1	TGCGCCAGCAGCACCCGACCCGGTCAGACGTACAATGAGCAGTTCTTC	CASSTRPGQTYNEQFF
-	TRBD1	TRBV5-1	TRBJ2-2	TGCGCCAGCAGCTTGAGGACAGGGGGCACCGGGGAGCTGTTTTTT	CASSLRTGGTGELFF
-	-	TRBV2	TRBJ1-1	TGTGCCAGCAGCCCTCCCGTGGACACGAACACTGAAGCTTTCTTT	CASSPPVDTNTEAFF
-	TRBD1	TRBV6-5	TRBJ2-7	TGTGCCAGCAGTTACTCCGGGACAGGCTCCTACGAGCAGTACTTC	CASSYSGTGSYEQYF
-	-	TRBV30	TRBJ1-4	TGTGCCTGGAGTCTGGCAGGGTGGCAAGAAAAACTGTTTTTT	CAWSLAGWQEKLFF
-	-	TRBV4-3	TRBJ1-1	TGCGCCAGCAGCCCAAGTGTTATGAACACTGAAGCTTTCTTT	CASSPSVMNTEAFF
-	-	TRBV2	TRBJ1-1	TGTGCCAGCAGTGAAACGGGGACACCGAACACTGAAGCTTTCTTT	CASSETGTPNTEAFF
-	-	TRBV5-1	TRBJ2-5	TGCGCCAGCAGCCATGAAGAGACCCAGTACTTC	CASSHEETQYF
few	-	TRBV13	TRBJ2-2	TGTGCCAGCAGCACACAGGGTCGGACCGGGGAGCTGTTTTTT	CASSTQGRTGELFF
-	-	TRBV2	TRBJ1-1	TGTGCCAGCGGTATAGGACGGGACACTGAAGCTTTCTTT	CASGIGRDTEAFF
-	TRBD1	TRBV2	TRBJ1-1	TGTGCCAGCAGTCAGACAGGGGTGAGCACTGAAGCTTTCTTT	CASSQTGVSTEAFF
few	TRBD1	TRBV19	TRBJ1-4	TGTGCCAGCACGGACAGGGGGCTTGAAAAACTGTTTTTT	CASTDRGLEKLFF
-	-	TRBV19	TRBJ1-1	TGTGCCAGTAGTCGGACGTCAAGTAGGACTGAAGCTTTCTTT	CASSRTSSRTEAFF
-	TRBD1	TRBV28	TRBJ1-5	TGTGCCAGCAGTTGGACAGGGAATCAGCCCCAGCATTTT	CASSWTGNQPQHF
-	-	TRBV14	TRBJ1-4	TGTGCCAGCAGCCCCGAAAGACAGCCTAATGAAAAACTGTTTTTT	CASSPERQPNEKLFF
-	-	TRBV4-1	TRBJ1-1	TGCGCCAGCAGGGTCGAGACGGGGGACACTGAAGCTTTCTTT	CASRVETGDTEAFF
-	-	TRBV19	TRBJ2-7	TGTGCCAGTAGTACCGGGGCCCGATACGAGCAGTACTTC	CASSTGARYEQYF
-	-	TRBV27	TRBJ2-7	TGTGCCAGCAGTTTGCTGGGGGGACCCTACGAGCAGTACTTC	CASSLLGGPYEQYF
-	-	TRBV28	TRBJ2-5	TGTGCCAGCAGTCCCTTGGCCCTACTAATGAAGACCCAGTACTTC	CASSPLALLMKTQYF
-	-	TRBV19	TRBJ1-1	TGTGCCAGTAGTATCGGCCGCAGGGTCATAACGAACACTGAAGCTTTCTTT	CASSIGRRVITNTEAFF
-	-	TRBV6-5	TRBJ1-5	TGTGCCAGCAGTTCGCAGCAGAATCAGCCCCAGCATTTT	CASSSQQNQPQHF
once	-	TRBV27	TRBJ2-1	TGTGCCAGCAGTTCCCCCGGGCCGTCCTACAATGAGCAGTTCTTC	CASSSPGPSYNEQFF
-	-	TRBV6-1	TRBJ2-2	TGTGCCAGCCGGACCCTCGGGGCCGGGGAGCTGTTTTTT	CASRTLGAGELFF
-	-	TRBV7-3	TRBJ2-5	TGTGCCAGCAGCTTGGCAGGTGGGGCTTCAGAGACCCAGTACTTC	CASSLAGGASETQYF
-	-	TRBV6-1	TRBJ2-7	TGTGCCAGCAGAAGGTCCTACGAGCAGTACTTC	CASRRSYEQYF
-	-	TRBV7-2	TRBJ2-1	TGTGCCAGCAGCTTAGCCCGGGGGGCGGGATACAATGAGCAGTTCTTC	CASSLARGAGYNEQFF
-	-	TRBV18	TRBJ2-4	TGTGCCAGCTCACCCCCGCCCTCCAAAAACATTCAGTACTTC	CASSPPPSKNIQYF
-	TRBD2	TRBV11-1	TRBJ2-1	TGTGCCAGCAGCCCGGGGACTAGCGGGGATGAGCAGTTCTTC	CASSPGTSGDEQFF
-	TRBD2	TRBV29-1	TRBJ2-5	TGCAGCGTAGCCGGGACTAGCTTAGAGACCCAGTACTTC	CSVAGTSLETQYF